This TCR beta chain was recorded in a study of tumor-infiltrating lymphocytes in primary liver carcinoma. This clonotype was seen only a few times. The junction shows a germline mismatch at one end, possibly a read error. The researchers produced TCR beta cDNA from approximately 540 ng total RNA with a constant-region primer. Researchers made the TCR beta libraries by running three nested multiplex PCR rounds with slightly modified ARM-PCR. It was with TRBV1-TRBV30 forward primers and a C-beta reverse primer that the first two PCR rounds were run, at approximately 10 cycles each. TCRdb passed the multiplex PCR reads through MiXCR, listing each CDR3 protein once. This sample carries tens of thousands of distinct CDR3 sequences, 71% of them seen once, and the ten largest clones take roughly 13%. Co-extracting RNA and DNA was done with 20-30 mg of unsorted bulk tissue as input. This CDR3 has 15 residues. The germline V gene has CDR1 SGHNT and CDR2 YENEEA.

Sequenced sample: liver tumor tissue from sampling region 4. As for subset: tumor region T4, right-lateral pole. The rearrangement joins TRBV11-3 to TRBJ2-1, with D perhaps assigned TRBD1 or TRBD2 (5 bases each). This clonotype was obtained from a woman aged 55-70 years with primary liver carcinoma and hepatitis B virus infection. Here the CDR3 DNA reads TGCGCCAGCAGCATAGAGGGCAGGGTTTTCGATGAGCATATCTTC. Translated: CASSIEGRVFDEHIF.